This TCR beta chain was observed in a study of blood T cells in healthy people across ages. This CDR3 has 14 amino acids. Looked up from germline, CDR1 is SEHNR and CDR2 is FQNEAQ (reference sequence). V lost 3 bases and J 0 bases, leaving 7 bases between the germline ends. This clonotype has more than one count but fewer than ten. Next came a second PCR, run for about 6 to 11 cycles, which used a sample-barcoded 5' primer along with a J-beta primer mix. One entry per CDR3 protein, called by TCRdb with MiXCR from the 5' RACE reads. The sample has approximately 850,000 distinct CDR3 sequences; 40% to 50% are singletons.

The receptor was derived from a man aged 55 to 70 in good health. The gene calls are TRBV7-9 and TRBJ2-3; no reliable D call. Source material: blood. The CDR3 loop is CASSLAPSTDTQYF. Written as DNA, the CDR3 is TGTGCCAGCAGCTTGGCCCCTAGCACAGATACGCAGTATTTT.